This record covers a single T cell receptor beta chain. The antigen is undetermined. This entry belongs to a study of T cells in narcolepsy. Study-level points and caveats: Blood of same and different patients, but not healthy controls, reportedly held recurring autoreactive clonotypes. HCRT-specific and TRIB2-specific autoreactive clonotypes appeared among same-patient CSF and blood CD4+ clonotypes. Autoreactive clone sequences were missing from some blood memory CD4+ repertoires.

The CDR3 is 14 amino acids. Germline CDR1 is SGHNT and CDR2 is YYREEE (reference sequence). V shed 2 bases and J shed 2 bases, with 9 bases lying between them. Some clones are missing from TCRdb's copy, which holds only in-frame ones; the method was immunoSEQ multiplex PCR. The sample includes about 35,000 clones, 80% of them seen just once. This TCR was recovered from a human donor in good health. Sample: memory (CD45RA-) CD4+ T cells from blood. The chain employs TRBV5-4 and TRBJ2-3; no firm D call. The CDR3: CASSLSSITDTQYF. DNA for the CDR3: TGTGCCAGCAGCTTATCCAGTATCACAGATACGCAGTATTTT.